The clone carrying this T cell receptor (beta chain) was detected only a few times. Its specificity is unknown. Produced via immunoSEQ multiplex PCR; TCRdb's table is partial and in-frame only. This repertoire shows 80,000 to 95,000 clones, roughly 73% found once; its top ten account for more than 1%. ViraFEST used viral peptide pools to expand antigen-specific CD4+ T cells before sequencing. Cells that had been cultured for roughly 9 days were the source of isolated CD4+ T cells. Participants were given two doses of BNT162b2 or mRNA-1273 vaccine. Previously uninfected by SARS-CoV-2, the vaccine recipients also showed negative nucleocapsid antibodies. Days 3 and 7 were when half the medium was replaced with IL-2 medium. The source of the sample is a study of vaccination effects on CD4 cells after COVID-19. Study results and caveats: Long after vaccination, the clones induced by infection and by vaccine shrank markedly in size. Vaccine-induced clones in healthy vaccinees cross-reacted with common cold coronaviruses in only 1 of 255 cases.

This sample comprised CD4+ T cells from PBMCs cultured with HCoV-OC43 spike peptides, obtained after COVID-19 vaccination. The subset was: HCoV-OC43 spike overlapping peptide pool stimulation. This receptor was obtained from a human donor who received a COVID-19 vaccine.

The chain's CDR3 is CASSLVPGGPYGYTF. CDR3 nucleotide sequence: TGTGCCAGCAGCTTGGTCCCAGGGGGCCCCTATGGCTACACCTTC. This chain joins TRBV5-6 and TRBJ1-2, with 8 nucleotides matching TRBD1. Germline CDR1 is SGHDT and CDR2 is YYEEEE. The CDR3 is made up of 15 amino acids. Trimming at V came to 0 bases and at J to 4 bases, leaving 5 bases not matched to a gene.